The present T cell receptor beta chain was sequenced within a study of cytomegalovirus exposure and HLA in healthy donors. PCR was performed using 60 Vbeta and 13 Jbeta primers. Libraries were prepared by immunoSEQ multiplex PCR; TCRdb keeps only in-frame clonotypes and omits some of them. Of 90,000 to 100,000 clones in the sample, around 77% were seen once. In germline, CDR1 is SGHAT, CDR2 FQNNGV. The CDR3 contains 12 residues. V lost 5 bases, J lost 5 bases, and 9 bases lay in between. The sequence came from a female donor in good health and CMV-seronegative. Sequencing was done on a sample of PBMCs. The J gene is TRBJ2-5, the V gene TRBV11-2, with TRBD2 as a possible D gene (5 bases). CDR3 sequence: CASSPTGETQYF. The CDR3 DNA follows: TGTGCCAGCAGCCCAACGGGGGAGACCCAGTACTTC.